The 10 T cell receptor beta chains below were found in one sample sequenced in a study of CXCR3-negative and CXCR3-positive naive CD8 T cells. Their antigen targets remain unknown. The authors prepared UMI-labeled TRB cDNA libraries by 5' RACE. Reprocessing the 5' RACE reads, TCRdb reports a single entry for every CDR3 protein and omits DNA. The sample table sets out over 55,000 distinct CDR3 sequences. General study points: Hydrophobicity of TRB CDR3s was greater in CXCR3-positive naive cells than in CXCR3-negative naive cells.

The sample was naive CXCR3+ CD8+ T cells from blood. The subset here: CD45RO-CCR7+CD27+CD95- naive CD8+ T cells expressing CXCR3 (TNR3+). The receptors here all came from a human donor in good health. Some clones in this sample may be carry-over from other donors' samples.

This clonotype ranks as medium-sized in terms of frequency. CDR3: CASSQDSLNTEAFF. The chain recombines TRBV4-3 with TRBJ1-1. The CDR3 extends over 14 amino acids. Germline lookup yields CDR1 LGHNA and CDR2 YSLEER.

V usage is TRBV4-1 and J usage is TRBJ2-3; TCRdb's assignment of TRBD2 cannot be checked, as there is no DNA. The CDR3 contains 15 residues. Germline V gives CDR1 MGHRA, CDR2 YSYEKL. The CDR3 here is CASSGGTISEGTQYF.

The chain joins TRBV3-2 to TRBJ1-2. TRBV3-2 is classified as a pseudogene. The CDR3 runs to 14 residues. CDR3 in amino acids: CASSQEVGGYGYTF.

The chain carries TRBV6-5 and TRBJ2-1; TCRdb picks TRBD1, but there is no DNA to check that call. The CDR3 spans 16 residues. The germline V gene encodes CDR1 MNHEY and CDR2 SVGAGI. The chain's CDR3 is CASSQTGLSSYNEQFF.

The chain employs TRBV5-1 and TRBJ2-7; as DNA is missing, the TRBD2 call by TCRdb cannot be tested. Looked up from germline, CDR1 is SGHRS and CDR2 is YFSETQ. CDR3 size: 17 residues. The CDR3: CASSLFSGGVISYEQYF.

This chain uses TRBV5-1 with TRBJ2-1; no DNA is available, so the TRBD1 call from TCRdb remains unchecked. This CDR3 has 18 residues. Germline assignment: CDR1 SGHRS and CDR2 YFSETQ. The CDR3: CASSLEWTGGSSYNEQFF. The entire variable domain, with the rest obtained from reference TRBV5-1 and TRBJ2-1, is as follows: KAGVTQTPRYLIKTRGQQVTLSCSPISGHRSVSWYQQTPGQGLQFLFEYFSETQRNKGNFPGRFSGRQFSNSRSEMNVSTLELGDSALYLCASSLEWTGGSSYNEQFFGPGTRLTVL.

V usage is TRBV20-1 and J usage is TRBJ2-7; TCRdb proposes TRBD1, but this gene call is untestable without DNA. Germline V gene data show CDR1 as DFQATT and CDR2 as SNEGSKA (reference sequence). The CDR3 consists of 16 residues. The CDR3 loop reads CSARDSWQGATYEQYF.

The V gene is TRBV7-9, the J gene TRBJ2-3. Germline V gives CDR1 SEHNR, CDR2 FQNEAQ (reference sequence). CDR3 length equals 14 residues. Here the CDR3 reads CASSLVPGTDTQYF.

The chain employs TRBV4-2 and TRBJ2-1; TCRdb reports TRBD2, a call that lacks DNA to check it against. Germline CDR1 reads LGHNA; CDR2 reads YNFKEQ. CDR3 length equals 17 residues. This chain's CDR3 is CASSQGRSGGVYNEQFF.

The V and J genes are TRBV29-1 and TRBJ1-2. CDR1 is SQVTM, CDR2 ANQGSEA, per germline. This CDR3 has 13 amino acids. This chain's CDR3 is CSVDPAGDYGYTF.